The 27 T cell receptor beta chains listed next were all sequenced from one sample in a study of shared clonotypes between healthy human individuals. Profiling relied on immunoSEQ multiplex PCR, and the TCRdb table lists in-frame clones only, not all of them. The data hold over 400,000 clones, with approximately 82% observed a single time. Sequenced: PBMCs. Receptors were obtained from a middle-aged woman in good health. Some clones in this sample may be carry-over from other donors' samples.

The chain links TRBV4-2 to TRBJ2-3; the D is unclear. The CDR3 length is 16 residues. Germline V gives CDR1 LGHNA, CDR2 YNFKEQ. V was pared by 4 bases and J by 1 base, with 15 bases between. CDR3: CASSREKAAGTDTQYF. CDR3 coding DNA: TGTGCCAGCAGCCGAGAGAAAGCCGCCGGCACAGATACGCAGTATTTT.

At least ten counts were recorded for this clone. The chain joins TRBV4-3 to TRBJ2-6; weak D call: TRBD1 (6 bases). Germline loops: CDR1 LGHNA, CDR2 YSLEER. The V and J ends lost 0 bases and 4 bases respectively, with 10 bases between them. The CDR3 has 16 amino acids. The CDR3 bases are TGCGCCAGCAGCCAAGATGCAGGGGTCGGGGCCAACGTCCTGACTTTC. Encoded protein: CASSQDAGVGANVLTF.

The chain employs TRBV4-2 and TRBJ2-2, with D maybe TRBD1 (5 bases). There are 15 residues in the CDR3. The V and J ends lost 0 bases and 6 bases respectively, with 11 bases between them. The germline V gene encodes CDR1 LGHNA and CDR2 YNFKEQ. Here the CDR3 reads CASSQDHLGPGELFF. CDR3 sequence (DNA): TGTGCCAGCAGCCAAGATCATCTGGGGCCCGGGGAGCTGTTTTTT.

The chain recombines TRBV11-2 with TRBJ2-1; TRBD2 is a possible D gene (5 bases). Germline V gene sequence: CDR1 SGHAT, CDR2 FQNNGV. V dropped 4 bases and J dropped 8 bases, with 12 bases sitting between them. This CDR3 spans 13 amino acids. The CDR3 loop is CASSYRTLDEQFF. The CDR3 DNA follows: TGTGCCAGCAGCTACCGGACTCTAGATGAGCAGTTCTTC.

The V gene is TRBV6-4, the J gene TRBJ2-3; 7 nucleotides line up with TRBD2. CDR1 is MRHNA and CDR2 is SNTAGT in the germline V gene. The V gene end was trimmed by 4 bases and the J gene end by 1 base; junction bases not matched to a gene: 5. This CDR3 comprises 15 residues. CDR3: CASSALATGTDTQYF. In nucleotides, the CDR3 is TGTGCCAGCAGTGCACTAGCGACGGGCACAGATACGCAGTATTTT.

This sequence joins TRBV6-1 and TRBJ2-1; no clear D gene. Trimming shortened V by 1 base and J by 2 bases, and 9 bases separated the two germline ends. Germline V lookup: CDR1 MNHNS, CDR2 SASEGT. The CDR3 is 15 residues long. The CDR3 loop is CASSEGGWAYNEQFF. Here the CDR3 DNA reads TGTGCCAGCAGTGAAGGTGGGTGGGCCTACAATGAGCAGTTCTTC.

The chain links TRBV7-9 to TRBJ2-7, with TRBD1 as a possible D gene (7 bases). Germline-derived CDR1 and CDR2 are SEHNR and FQNEAQ (reference sequence). This CDR3 has 17 amino acids. The ends were cut back, 5 bases at V and 4 bases at J, with 24 bases in the middle. The CDR3 loop is CASSLRQGEWGGYEQYF. The CDR3 nucleotides read TGTGCCAGCAGCCTACGACAGGGCGAATGGGGAGGATACGAGCAGTACTTC.

V gene TRBV27 combines with J gene TRBJ1-1; D unresolved. The CDR3 sequence is 13 residues long. V was pared by 8 bases and J by 2 bases, with 12 bases between. From germline, CDR1 is MNHEY and CDR2 SMNVEV (reference sequence). As DNA, the CDR3 is TGTGCCAGCCGATCACAGATCAACACTGAAGCTTTCTTT. This codes for CASRSQINTEAFF.

The chain links TRBV5-1 to TRBJ2-1; the match to TRBD2 covers 7 bases. The CDR3 has 14 residues. The V gene's germline CDR1 is SGHRS and CDR2 YFSETQ. J gave up 9 bases and V 3 bases, and 9 bases lay outside the gene matches. The CDR3 is CASSSGGAEGEQFF. DNA for the CDR3: TGCGCCAGCAGCTCGGGAGGAGCTGAGGGTGAGCAGTTCTTC.

In its sample, this clone was seen a few times. V and J are TRBV2 and TRBJ2-7; TRBD1 aligns across 8 bases. J was trimmed by 2 bases and V by 6 bases; bases with no gene match: 6. The germline V gene has CDR1 SNHLY and CDR2 FYNNEI. CDR3 length: 14 amino acids. Written as DNA, the CDR3 is TGTGCCAGCAGCGCAGGACAGGGAGCCTACGAGCAGTACTTC. As protein: CASSAGQGAYEQYF.

This sequence joins TRBV2 and TRBJ2-7, with TRBD1 identical over 7 bases. The J segment lost 5 bases and the V segment lost 1 base, leaving 5 bases of the junction unmatched. CDR3 size: 14 residues. Germline loops: CDR1 SNHLY, CDR2 FYNNEI. The CDR3 DNA reads TGTGCCAGCAGTGAAGGACAGGGTGGCCACGAGCAGTACTTC. This gives the protein CASSEGQGGHEQYF.

CDR3 DNA sequence: TGCGCCAGCAGCACACTCCCGGGTCCCGGGGAGCTGTTTTTT. Protein sequence: CASSTLPGPGELFF. The chain combines TRBV5-1 with TRBJ2-2; unclear D gene. Germline V lookup: CDR1 SGHRS, CDR2 YFSETQ. This CDR3 is 14 amino acids long. Trimming removed 4 bases from V and 6 bases from J, with 13 bases in between.

This chain connects TRBV28 to TRBJ1-5, with D unclear. Trimming cost V 6 bases and J 5 bases, with 20 bases left between them. The CDR3 covers 16 residues. From germline, CDR1 is MDHEN and CDR2 SYDVKM. DNA for the CDR3: TGTGCCAGCAGCATCCTCGACCGTCCCGTCGATCAGCCCCAGCATTTT. It yields the protein CASSILDRPVDQPQHF.

The chain couples TRBV4-2 to TRBJ1-6, with TRBD1 matching over 8 bases. Germline CDR1 is LGHNA and CDR2 is YNFKEQ. With V trimmed by 1 base and J by 10 bases, 9 bases remained unmatched. The CDR3 covers 16 residues. CDR3 residues: CASSQVWQGAESPLHF. CDR3 coding DNA: TGTGCCAGCAGCCAAGTTTGGCAGGGGGCCGAGTCACCCCTCCACTTT.

J is TRBJ2-5 and V is TRBV18, with D hard to call. The CDR3 sequence is 13 residues long. From germline, CDR1 is KGHSH and CDR2 LQKENI. Trimming took 4 bases from V and 2 from J, leaving 8 bases between them. For the CDR3, the DNA is TGTGCCAGCTCACTCGGAAATCAAGAGACCCAGTACTTC. Amino acid sequence: CASSLGNQETQYF. Full variable domain (outside the CDR3, taken from reference TRBV18 and TRBJ2-5): NAGVMQNPRHLVRRRGQEARLRCSPMKGHSHVYWYRQLPEEGLKFMVYLQKENIIDESGMPKERFSAEFPKEGPSILRIQQVVRGDSAAYFCASSLGNQETQYFGPGTRLLVL.

The CDR3 spells CASTTSGRYTDTQYF. The CDR3 nucleotides are TGTGCCAGCACCACCAGCGGCAGATACACAGATACGCAGTATTTT. This chain links TRBV27 with TRBJ2-3, with a weak D call TRBD2 (5 bases). Germline CDR1 MNHEY, CDR2 SMNVEV (reference sequence). The CDR3 covers 15 residues. V was clipped by 7 bases and J by 2 bases, with 16 bases between them.

This chain joins TRBV10-3 and TRBJ2-3; either TRBD1 or TRBD2 may fit D (5 bases each). Germline-derived CDR1 and CDR2 are ENHRY and SYGVKD. The CDR3 loop spans 15 amino acids. V was pared by 4 bases and J by 2 bases, with 13 bases between. CDR3 bases: TGTGCCATCAGTGTGGGGACGGAGGTCACAGATACGCAGTATTTT. Protein product: CAISVGTEVTDTQYF.

The chain carries TRBV5-1 and TRBJ1-4; D remains ambiguous. Trimming shortened V by 3 bases and J by 6 bases, and 12 bases separated the two germline ends. Per germline, CDR1 SGHRS and CDR2 YFSETQ. The CDR3 runs to 14 residues. CDR3 in DNA: TGCGCCAGCAGCTGGAAGGGTCCGGATGAAAAACTGTTTTTT. It is translated as CASSWKGPDEKLFF.

V usage is TRBV4-2 and J usage is TRBJ2-1, with D possibly being TRBD1 (7 bases). The CDR3 consists of 15 residues. Germline CDR1 LGHNA, CDR2 YNFKEQ. V lost 0 bases to trimming and J lost 5 bases, with 11 bases between them. CDR3 nucleotide sequence: TGTGCCAGCAGCCAAGATGGGGGGACAGACAATGAGCAGTTCTTC. Translation: CASSQDGGTDNEQFF.

This chain uses TRBV19 with TRBJ2-5, with unresolved D. Per the germline V gene, CDR1 is LNHDA and CDR2 is SQIVND (reference sequence). The CDR3 spans 13 residues. V was trimmed by 6 bases and J by 1 base, leaving 9 bases between them. CDR3 in amino acids: CASSARLQETQYF. In DNA, the CDR3 is TGTGCCAGTAGCGCTCGACTCCAAGAGACCCAGTACTTC.

This chain uses TRBV6-6 with TRBJ1-1, with a weak D call TRBD1 (6 bases). Trimming took off 6 bases at V and 8 bases at J, with 19 bases between the two ends. Germline CDR1 is MNHNY and CDR2 is SVGAGI (reference sequence). There are 14 residues in the CDR3. The CDR3 loop is CASSAGGALKEAFF. The CDR3, as DNA: TGTGCCAGCAGCGCCGGGGGGGCGCTCAAGGAAGCTTTCTTT.

V gene TRBV7-9 combines with J gene TRBJ2-2, with no clear D. The CDR3 extends over 16 amino acids. The V and J ends lost 1 base and 2 bases respectively, with 11 bases between them. Germline V lookup: CDR1 SEHNR, CDR2 FQNEAQ (reference sequence). Here the CDR3 reads CASSLEGRINTGELFF. CDR3 sequence (DNA): TGTGCCAGCAGCTTAGAGGGTCGGATCAACACCGGGGAGCTGTTTTTT.

With respect to this clone: This likely stems from a read error, as it lies one base from a far larger clone. The sample contains more than one DNA sequence encoding this CDR3. The genes are TRBV29-1 and TRBJ1-1, with D unclear. Per the germline V gene, CDR1 is SQVTM and CDR2 is ANQGSEA. The CDR3 sequence is 14 residues long. V dropped 4 bases and J dropped 7 bases, with 19 bases sitting between them. CDR3: CSVVLTRGGIEAFF. CDR3 in DNA: TGCAGCGTTGTCCTGACCCGGGGTGGGATTGAAGCTTTCTTT.

V gene TRBV6-1 combines with J gene TRBJ2-1; 9 bases line up with TRBD1. Germline lookup yields CDR1 MNHNS and CDR2 SASEGT. V trimming: 6 bases; J trimming: 4 bases; junction bases outside the gene matches: 7. CDR3 size: 15 residues. This chain's CDR3 is CASRADRGAYNEQFF. The CDR3 bases are TGTGCCAGCAGAGCCGACAGGGGGGCATACAATGAGCAGTTCTTC.

The table lists this clone with a count of one. The chain is built from TRBV10-3 and TRBJ2-5; the D call may be TRBD1 or TRBD2 (5 bases each). Germline V gives CDR1 ENHRY, CDR2 SYGVKD. V was trimmed by 7 bases and J by 5 bases, leaving 14 bases between them. The CDR3 is made up of 13 amino acids. The CDR3: CAITPGLEETQYF. CDR3 in DNA: TGTGCCATCACCCCGGGGCTGGAGGAGACCCAGTACTTC.

The J gene is TRBJ2-1, the V gene TRBV30, with no clear D. Germline V gives CDR1 GTSNPN, CDR2 SVGIG (reference sequence). V was cut by 0 bases and J by 3 bases, with 6 bases left in between. CDR3 size: 13 residues. The CDR3 reads CAWSVSLYNEQFF. CDR3 sequence (DNA): TGTGCCTGGAGTGTGAGTCTCTACAATGAGCAGTTCTTC.

The J gene is TRBJ2-7, the V gene TRBV15; D is perhaps TRBD2 (6 bases). Trimming stripped 1 base from V and 4 bases from J, with 14 bases between. The CDR3 consists of 15 residues. CDR1 LNHNV and CDR2 YYDKDF come from the germline V gene (reference sequence). CDR3 in DNA: TGTGCCACCAGCAGAGTACCGGGAGTTAGGTACGAGCAGTACTTC. It encodes CATSRVPGVRYEQYF. Full variable domain (remainder filled in from reference TRBV15 and TRBJ2-7): DAMVIQNPRYQVTQFGKPVTLSCSQTLNHNVMYWYQQKSSQAPKLLFHYYDKDFNNEADTPDNFQSRRPNTSFCFLDIRSPGLGDTAMYLCATSRVPGVRYEQYFGPGTRLTVT.